One sample yielded the 13 T cell receptor beta chains listed below, sequenced in a study of tumor-infiltrating lymphocytes in primary liver carcinoma. Germline DNA was also extracted, and blood RNA was taken from unsorted whole blood. Production of TCR beta cDNA used approximately 0.55 ug total RNA together with a constant-region primer. Libraries for TCR beta were built through three nested multiplex PCR rounds, which together made up a slightly modified ARM-PCR procedure. Primers for the first two PCR rounds were TRBV1-TRBV30 forward primers and a C-beta reverse primer (approximately 9 cycles per round). MiXCR, run by TCRdb on the multiplex PCR reads, gives a single entry per CDR3 protein. The sample lists around 330,000 distinct CDR3 sequences, roughly 60% seen once, with around 15% in the top ten. Input material: peripheral blood. The receptors shown here come from a woman between 25 and 40 years old with primary liver carcinoma and hepatitis B virus infection.

As for this clonotype: The junction shows a germline mismatch at one end, possibly a read error. This rearrangement joins TRBV14 to TRBJ1-1; TRBD1 is a possible D gene (6 bases). The CDR3 consists of 16 residues. The germline V gene encodes CDR1 SGHDN and CDR2 FVKESK. CDR3 sequence reads: CASSQDQRGGDTEAFF. The CDR3 DNA follows: TGTGCCAGCAGCCAAGATCAAAGGGGCGGGGACACCGAAGCTTTCTTT.

Concerning this clonotype itself: A much larger clonotype is one base distant, so this may be a read error. The chain links TRBV6-5 to TRBJ2-7; TRBD2 aligns across 8 bases. The CDR3 has 15 amino acids. Germline CDR1 reads MNHEY; CDR2 reads SVGAGI. The CDR3 reads CASCYVAGGSYEQYF. CDR3 nucleotide sequence: TGTGCCAGCTGTTACGTGGCGGGAGGATCCTACGAGCAGTACTTC.

The genes are TRBV24-1 and TRBJ1-5, with D possibly being TRBD1 (6 bases). Germline CDR1 is KGHDR and CDR2 is SFDVKD. The CDR3 spans 17 residues. Trimming stripped 3 bases from V and 1 base from J, with 15 bases between. CDR3 sequence (DNA): TGTGCCACCAGTGATCGGGGAGGGACAAACAGCAATCAGCCCCAGCATTTT. This sequence encodes CATSDRGGTNSNQPQHF.

On this clonotype itself: No conserved phenylalanine or tryptophan is present at the end of the CDR3, so a read error is the likely explanation. This chain joins TRBV12-5 and TRBJ2-1; the D gene could be TRBD1 or TRBD2 (5 bases each). The CDR3 contains 15 residues. V lost 6 bases, J lost 8 bases, and 20 bases lay in between. CDR1 LGHNT and CDR2 FRNRAP come from the germline V gene. CDR3 coding DNA: TGTGCTAGTGGGACCGGGGCTACCCTTGTGGATGAGCAGTTCTTA. Translated, it gives CASGTGATLVDEQFL.

In DNA, the CDR3 is TGTGCCAGCTCATCGCGAGTGTCCGGGACAGGGAACACAGATACGCAGTATTTT. Its translation is CASSSRVSGTGNTDTQYF. The chain recombines TRBV18 with TRBJ2-3; 9 bases agree with TRBD1. The V gene end was trimmed by 5 bases and the J gene end by 2 bases; junction bases not matched to a gene: 14. The length of the CDR3 is 18 residues. Germline V gene data show CDR1 as KGHSH and CDR2 as LQKENI.

The chain couples TRBV6-2 or TRBV6-3 to TRBJ2-3; D perhaps matches TRBD2 (5 bases). Germline CDR1 and CDR2: MNHEY and SVGEGT. The CDR3 totals 15 residues. Trimming removed 0 bases at V and 11 bases at J, with 18 bases between. The CDR3 DNA is TGTGCCAGCAGTTACTCGACCACCGGGGATATTTGGCAGTATTTT. Residues: CASSYSTTGDIWQYF.

This chain uses TRBV6-1 with TRBJ1-5; TRBD1 matches 7 bases. Losses at the gene ends were 3 bases for V and 6 bases for J; bases not matched to a gene: 5. This CDR3 is built from 14 residues. In germline, CDR1 is MNHNS, CDR2 SASEGT. This CDR3 is CASSDGTEGQPQHF. As DNA, the CDR3 is TGTGCCAGCAGTGACGGGACAGAAGGTCAGCCCCAGCATTTT.

This clonotype appeared many times. The V and J genes are TRBV29-1 and TRBJ2-5; the D gene could be TRBD1 or TRBD2 (5 bases each). The CDR3 contains 13 residues. The germline V gene encodes CDR1 SQVTM and CDR2 ANQGSEA. Trimming took 6 bases from V and 4 from J, leaving 15 bases between them. The CDR3 DNA is TGCAGCGTCAACCCGGGGCCCACAGAGACCCAGTACTTC. This gives the protein CSVNPGPTETQYF.

This clonotype has more than one count but fewer than ten. The chain employs TRBV4-1 and TRBJ2-7; possible D gene TRBD1, 6 bases. The germline V gene encodes CDR1 MGHRA and CDR2 YSYEKL. Between the trimmed V and J ends, which lost 10 bases and 6 bases, there was a span of 22 bases. This CDR3 is built from 14 residues. The CDR3 coding sequence is TGCGCCACTTCGAAGGGGGACGGAAACTGCGAGCAGTACTTC. Its protein is CATSKGDGNCEQYF.

This clonotype was seen just once. The chain joins TRBV30 to TRBJ2-3; D call uncertain. This CDR3 is 12 amino acids long. Germline V gives CDR1 GTSNPN, CDR2 SVGIG (reference sequence). V gave up 2 bases and J gave up 8 bases, with 11 bases separating them. CDR3 loop: CAWSPESITQYF. CDR3 in DNA: TGTGCCTGGAGTCCTGAATCTATTACGCAGTATTTT.

This clonotype was found a few times. The chain uses TRBV6-6 and TRBJ1-2, with D hard to call. V was clipped by 7 bases and J by 8 bases, with 11 bases between them. Germline CDR1 MNHNY, CDR2 SVGAGI (reference sequence). The CDR3 extends over 11 amino acids. The CDR3 loop is CASKHEGGYTF. The CDR3 DNA is TGTGCCAGCAAACATGAGGGCGGCTACACCTTC.

Details on this clonotype: Just one base apart from a much larger clone, this may be a read error. Given the absence of the conserved phenylalanine or tryptophan at the CDR3 end, a read error is likely. The chain uses TRBV12-3 or TRBV12-4 and TRBJ2-2; 11 bases are shared with TRBD1. This CDR3 region has 16 residues. Unmatched junction bases numbered 5, after V lost 5 bases and J lost 3 bases. In DNA form, the CDR3 reads TGTGCCAGCAGTCCCCGGACAGGGGGCTACACCGGGGAGCTGTTTTCT. Translated: CASSPRTGGYTGELFS.

This clonotype showed up just a few times. The chain employs TRBV12-3 or TRBV12-4 and TRBJ2-1; 10 nucleotides align to TRBD2. The CDR3 is made up of 15 amino acids. V lost 6 bases, J lost 5 bases, and 7 bases stayed unmatched. CDR3 DNA sequence: TGTGCCAGCAGGATCGGGACTAGCGCAAACAATGAGCAGTTCTTC. Translated, it gives CASRIGTSANNEQFF.